What follows are 11 T cell receptor beta chains derived from one specimen sequenced in a study of blood T cell repertoires in COVID-19. Clones were read by immunoSEQ multiplex PCR, and TCRdb kept only the in-frame ones, dropping some. The profile covers some 74,000 clones, with around 90% appearing a single time and roughly 29% taken by the ten largest. Material: peripheral blood. These TCRs come from a man in his fifties or sixties with acute or convalescent COVID-19.

This sequence joins TRBV4-2 and TRBJ2-3; TRBD2 aligns across 9 bases. CDR1 and CDR2 from the germline V gene are LGHNA and YNFKEQ. V lost 0 bases to trimming and J lost 6 bases; unmatched junction nucleotides: 7. The length of the CDR3 is 16 residues. CDR3 residues: CASSQDRASGADTQYF. The CDR3 DNA follows: TGTGCCAGCAGCCAAGATCGTGCTAGCGGGGCGGATACGCAGTATTTT.

V usage is TRBV13 and J usage is TRBJ1-5; 11 nucleotides align to TRBD1. The CDR3 extends over 14 amino acids. The J segment lost 6 bases and the V segment lost 5 bases, leaving 3 bases of the junction unmatched. Per germline, CDR1 PRHDT and CDR2 FYEKMQ (reference sequence). In DNA, the CDR3 is TGTGCCAGCAGCGCGGGACAGGGGGTTCAGCCCCAGCATTTT. Translating it yields CASSAGQGVQPQHF.

The chain carries TRBV9 and TRBJ1-4, with TRBD1 identical over 8 bases. Germline CDR1 and CDR2: SGDLS and YYNGEE. The length of the CDR3 is 15 residues. The V and J ends lost 3 bases and 6 bases, in that order; junction bases with no gene match: 7. CDR3 in DNA: TGTGCCAGCAGCGGAAAGACAGGGGATTATGAAAAACTGTTTTTT. Translating gives CASSGKTGDYEKLFF.

The chain couples TRBV19 to TRBJ2-2; the D is unclear. From germline, CDR1 is LNHDA and CDR2 SQIVND (reference sequence). The CDR3 has 13 amino acids. Between the trimmed V and J ends, which lost 5 bases and 4 bases, there was a span of 8 bases. CDR3: CASSFEVTGELFF. The CDR3 DNA sequence: TGTGCCAGTAGTTTCGAGGTCACCGGGGAGCTGTTTTTT.

The chain recombines TRBV6-5 with TRBJ2-5, with 11 bases that match TRBD2. CDR1 and CDR2 from the germline V gene are MNHEY and SVGAGI. The CDR3 has 15 residues. J lost 2 bases, V lost 7 bases, and 6 bases had no gene match. CDR3 nucleotide sequence: TGTGCCAGCACAAGACTAGCGGGGACACAAGAGACCCAGTACTTC. This translates into CASTRLAGTQETQYF.

Only a few counts were recorded for this clone. The chain couples TRBV5-1 to TRBJ1-1; 7 bases are a match to TRBD1. This CDR3 is built from 18 residues. Germline V lookup: CDR1 SGHRS, CDR2 YFSETQ. The trim removed 0 bases at V and 0 bases at J, leaving 11 bases unmatched. The DNA for the CDR3 is TGCGCCAGCAGCTTGGTTAAAACAGGGGTTTTGGTGAACACTGAAGCTTTCTTT. This gives the protein CASSLVKTGVLVNTEAFF. The entire variable domain, with the rest obtained from reference TRBV5-1 and TRBJ1-1, is as follows: KAGVTQTPRYLIKTRGQQVTLSCSPISGHRSVSWYQQTPGQGLQFLFEYFSETQRNKGNFPGRFSGRQFSNSRSEMNVSTLELGDSALYLCASSLVKTGVLVNTEAFFGQGTRLTVV.

The chain combines TRBV9 with TRBJ2-4; 7 bases match TRBD1. CDR1 SGDLS and CDR2 YYNGEE come from the germline V gene. V lost 0 bases, J lost 9 bases, and 15 bases stayed unmatched. The CDR3 has 17 residues. CDR3 in amino acids: CASSVGLGDRDGAIQYF. The DNA for the CDR3 is TGTGCCAGCAGCGTAGGGTTGGGAGACAGGGATGGGGCCATTCAGTACTTC.

The CDR3 region is CASSAYTGGSYNEQFF. In DNA, the CDR3 is TGCGCCAGCAGCGCCTATACAGGGGGCTCCTACAATGAGCAGTTCTTC. V and J are TRBV5-1 and TRBJ2-1; TRBD1 agrees at 8 bases. Per germline, CDR1 SGHRS and CDR2 YFSETQ. The V segment lost 4 bases and the J segment 0 bases; nucleotides outside the gene matches: 6. The CDR3 length is 16 residues.

This clone was recorded once. The rearrangement links TRBV6-5 to TRBJ2-5, with D perhaps TRBD2 (6 bases). V was cut by 8 bases and J by 5 bases, with 18 bases left in between. The CDR3 extends over 14 amino acids. From germline, CDR1 is MNHEY and CDR2 SVGAGI. The CDR3 sequence: CASLNLGGEETQYF. The CDR3 coding sequence is TGTGCCAGCCTTAACCTGGGAGGTGAGGAGACCCAGTACTTC.

The gene calls are TRBV5-6 and TRBJ1-1, with D tentatively TRBD1 (6 bases). Trimming shortened V by 6 bases and J by 7 bases, and 16 bases separated the two germline ends. Germline loops: CDR1 SGHDT, CDR2 YYEEEE. The CDR3 consists of 13 residues. The CDR3 is CASIVWGRNEAFF. The CDR3 bases are TGTGCCAGCATCGTCTGGGGGCGGAATGAAGCTTTCTTT.

This clone came up once. The chain links TRBV18 to TRBJ1-3; a weak D match, TRBD1 (6 bases). Germline V gene data show CDR1 as KGHSH and CDR2 as LQKENI. This CDR3 contains 17 residues. The ends were cut back, 5 bases at V and 1 base at J, with 18 bases in the middle. CDR3 residues: CASSRGIQGLSGNTIYF. The CDR3 DNA reads as TGTGCCAGCTCAAGGGGGATACAGGGTCTTTCTGGAAACACCATATATTTT.